This TCR beta chain was sequenced in a study of patients and donors after allogeneic stem cell transplantation. This clonotype turned up a few times. The CDR3 covers 14 residues. The germline CDR1 and CDR2 sequences are MNHEY and SVGAGI. The ends were cut back, 0 bases at V and 8 bases at J, with 13 bases in the middle. TCRdb used MiXCR to reprocess the RT-PCR reads, holding one entry per CDR3 protein. The sample yields about 230,000 distinct CDR3 sequences, approximately 14% seen once. What was sequenced was blood, either unsorted or a sorted T cell fraction (not recorded which). This clonotype originated in a human donor who was either an allogeneic HSCT recipient or a stem cell or donor lymphocyte infusion donor (not recorded which). It is not recorded whose cells these are; they may come from a transplant donor. The chain recombines TRBV6-5 with TRBJ1-2; no clear D gene. This chain's CDR3 is CASSYSTPKDGYTF. The CDR3 DNA follows: TGTGCCAGCAGTTACTCGACCCCCAAGGACGGCTACACCTTC.